This T cell receptor beta chain stems from a study of naive and memory T cell subsets. Findings and caveats of the study: Over 85% of naive TCR sequences appeared only once after error correction, unlike memory subsets. Each distinct alpha or beta sequence counts as one clonotype. A few larger clonotypes appeared in naive repertoires, especially CD8, possibly memory cells re-expressing CD45RA.

Per the germline V gene, CDR1 is MNHEY and CDR2 is SVGEGT. Trimming pared 9 bases from V and 7 bases from J, leaving 7 bases between. The CDR3 is made up of 9 amino acids. The beta constant-region primer was an equimolar mix of two oligonucleotides covering TRBC1 and TRBC2. The ligated cDNA underwent four PCR rounds using SP2 and nested alpha and beta constant-region primers. The cDNA 3' end received a ligated single-stranded oligonucleotide carrying the SP2 primer and a 12-nucleotide UMI. TCRdb reanalysed the UMI-ligation and nested PCR reads using MiXCR and keeps one entry per CDR3 protein. The table records around 93,000 distinct CDR3 sequences, about 10% of them present only once. CD4 T cells were positively selected, then CD8 T cells from the CD4-negative fraction. At least ten counts were recorded for this clonotype. The antigen remains undetermined.

This receptor was obtained from a human donor in good health. V and J are TRBV6-2 or TRBV6-3 and TRBJ2-7; D is undetermined. The sample comprised naive CD4+ T cells from blood. This CDR3 reads CARLLEQYF. In nucleotides, the CDR3 is TGTGCCAGATTATTAGAGCAGTACTTC.